The T cell receptor (beta chain) described here comes from a study of blood T cells in healthy people across ages. V gave up 0 bases and J gave up 1 base, with 13 bases separating them. CDR1 DFQATT and CDR2 SNEGSKA come from the germline V gene (reference sequence). The CDR3 has 16 amino acids. In this sample, this clonotype turned up many times. The use of a sample-barcoded 5' primer and a J-beta primer mix characterized a second PCR of roughly 6 to 11 cycles. Each sample provided no less than 2.5 million CDR3-containing paired-end reads. TCRdb independently ran MiXCR on the 5' RACE reads; one entry per CDR3 protein. The sample includes 800,000 to 950,000 distinct CDR3 sequences, around 29% of them seen just once. These data also formed part of another study, on T cells of mothers and their children. Per that study: Across the analysis, no persistent microchimeric T cell clones were detected.

The origin of this receptor is a middle-aged woman in good health. The source material was blood. V usage is TRBV20-1 and J usage is TRBJ2-1; D possibly corresponds to TRBD1 (6 bases). CDR3: CSARDQGQGSYNEQFF. CDR3 nucleotide sequence: TGCAGTGCTAGAGACCAGGGGCAGGGGTCCTACAATGAGCAGTTCTTC.